This T cell receptor beta chain was captured in a study of shared clonotypes between healthy human individuals. Notes on the study in general: Memory subsets generally showed smaller estimated richness than naive subsets did. Sampling covered nothing but blood. Tissue TCR repertoires likely differ from those found in blood.

Repertoires were generated with immunoSEQ multiplex PCR, while TCRdb's copy carries only in-frame clones and drops some. Here the sample spans some 740,000 clones, nearly 95% being singletons. The CDR3 runs 12 residues. The germline V gene encodes CDR1 SEHNR and CDR2 FQNEAQ (reference sequence). Trimming cost V 3 bases and J 5 bases, with 8 bases left between them. Concerning this clone: The antigen remains undetermined.

The naive CD8 subset, CD45RO-negative cells positively selected for CCR7, excluded terminally differentiated effector memory CD45RA+ cells. Sequencing was performed on naive CD8+ T cells sorted from blood. This TCR derives from a man aged 30-40 years in good health. This chain connects TRBV7-9 to TRBJ2-7, with D perhaps TRBD1 (6 bases). DNA of the CDR3: TGTGCCAGCAGCTTGGACAGCGACGAGCAGTACTTC. Its translation is CASSLDSDEQYF.